This section outlines one T cell receptor beta chain sequence together with its context. Its antigen remains unknown. TCRdb's copy holds only in-frame clones and misses some; the assay was immunoSEQ multiplex PCR. The table records approximately 150,000 clones, around nine tenths of them present only once. V was shortened by 5 bases and J by 0 bases, with 17 bases between the two germline ends. The CDR3 consists of 17 residues. Germline lookup yields CDR1 SNHLY and CDR2 FYNNEI. Timing groups of about 4 and about 12 weeks for second doses were pooled. These data are taken from a study of T cell responses to AZD1222 COVID-19 vaccine. General study results and limits: Females made up more of the donors, who were largely white British, and clonal diversity may have come out too low. Spike-specific TCR breadth and depth rose after two AZD1222 doses.

The sequence came from an adult who received the AZD1222 COVID-19 vaccine. The chain is built from TRBV2 and TRBJ1-3, with a tentative D call TRBD1 (6 bases). The sequenced sample was peripheral blood, obtained 28 days after the second AZD1222 dose. The chain's CDR3 is CASSFQGPLSSGNTIYF. CDR3 coding DNA: TGTGCCAGCAGTTTTCAGGGGCCCCTGAGCTCTGGAAACACCATATATTTT. Supplemented by reference TRBV2 and TRBJ1-3, the full variable domain reads EPEVTQTPSHQVTQMGQEVILRCVPISNHLYFYWYRQILGQKVEFLVSFYNNEISEKSEIFDDQFSVERPDGSNFTLKIRSTKLEDSAMYFCASSFQGPLSSGNTIYFGEGSWLTVV.